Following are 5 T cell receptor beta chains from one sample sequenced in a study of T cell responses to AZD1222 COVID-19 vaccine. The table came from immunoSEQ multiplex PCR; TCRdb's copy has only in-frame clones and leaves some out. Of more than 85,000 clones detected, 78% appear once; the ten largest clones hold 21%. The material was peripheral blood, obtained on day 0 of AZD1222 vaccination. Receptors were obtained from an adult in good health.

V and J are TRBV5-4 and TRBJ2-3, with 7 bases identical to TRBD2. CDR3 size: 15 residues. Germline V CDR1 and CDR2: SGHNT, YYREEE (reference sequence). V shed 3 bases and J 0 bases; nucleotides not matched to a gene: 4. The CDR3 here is CASSWEGTSTDTQYF. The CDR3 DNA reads TGTGCCAGCAGCTGGGAGGGAACTAGCACAGATACGCAGTATTTT.

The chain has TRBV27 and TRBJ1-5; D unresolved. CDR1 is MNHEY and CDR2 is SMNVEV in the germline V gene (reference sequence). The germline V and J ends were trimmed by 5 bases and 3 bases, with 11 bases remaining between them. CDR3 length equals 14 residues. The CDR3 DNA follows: TGTGCCAGCAGTATTGACGGATACAATCAGCCCCAGCATTTT. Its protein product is CASSIDGYNQPQHF.

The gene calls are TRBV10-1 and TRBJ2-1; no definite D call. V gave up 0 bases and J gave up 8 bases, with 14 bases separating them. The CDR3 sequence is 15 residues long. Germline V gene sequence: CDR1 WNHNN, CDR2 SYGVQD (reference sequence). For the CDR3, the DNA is TGCGCCAGCAGTGAGTCCCGGCCCCGGTTGGATGAGCAGTTCTTC. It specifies CASSESRPRLDEQFF.

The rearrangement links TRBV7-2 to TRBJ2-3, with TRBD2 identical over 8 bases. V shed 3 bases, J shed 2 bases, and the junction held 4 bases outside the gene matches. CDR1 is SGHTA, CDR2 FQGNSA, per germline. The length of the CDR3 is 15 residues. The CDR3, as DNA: TGTGCCAGCAGCTTGGCGGGAGGCTTCACAGATACGCAGTATTTT. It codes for CASSLAGGFTDTQYF.

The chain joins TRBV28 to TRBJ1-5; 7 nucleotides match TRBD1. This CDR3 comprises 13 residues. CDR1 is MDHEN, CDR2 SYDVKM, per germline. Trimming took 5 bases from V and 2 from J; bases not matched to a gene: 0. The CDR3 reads CASSGQGNQPQHF. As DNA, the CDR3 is TGTGCCAGCAGTGGACAGGGCAATCAGCCCCAGCATTTT.